This TCR beta chain was found in a study of cytomegalovirus exposure and HLA in healthy donors. With 5 bases clipped from V and 2 bases from J, the junction kept 6 bases outside the gene matches. This CDR3 spans 14 amino acids. Germline values: CDR1 SGHVS, CDR2 FNYEAQ. PCR employed 60 Vbeta and 13 Jbeta primers. Method: immunoSEQ multiplex PCR; TCRdb's copy keeps in-frame clones and lacks some. Here the sample spans some 180,000 clones, roughly 67% being singletons. This clone was seen once. The receptor's source is a woman aged 18-35 years in good health and CMV-seropositive. The rearrangement uses TRBV7-6 and TRBJ2-7; 7 positions match TRBD1. Sequences were obtained from PBMCs. The CDR3 loop reads CASSVRTGTYEQYF. CDR3 in DNA: TGTGCCAGCAGCGTAAGGACAGGAACCTACGAGCAGTACTTC. The full variable domain, its missing parts supplied by reference TRBV7-6 and TRBJ2-7, is GAGVSQSPRYKVTKRGQDVALRCDPISGHVSLYWYRQALGQGPEFLTYFNYEAQQDKSGLPNDRFSAERPEGSISTLTIQRTEQRDSAMYRCASSVRTGTYEQYFGPGTRLTVT.